The entry that follows covers one TCR beta chain sequence. What it binds is unknown. This sample was taken from a study of T cell repertoires in cytomegalovirus infection. Overall study context: An indication of both CMV infection and matching HLA type came from public TCR beta signatures. Whole-study findings and limits: Individuals carrying CMV plus the relevant HLA were identified by cumulative frequency of public TCR beta families. Across the ex vivo response, the dominant clonotypes were HLA-C-restricted CMV-specific TCR beta clonotypes.

V dropped 4 bases and J dropped 1; count of bases not matched to a gene: 8. Per the germline V gene, CDR1 is DFQATT and CDR2 is SNEGSKA (reference sequence). This CDR3 comprises 15 residues. MiXCR was run by TCRdb on the reads, yielding one entry per CDR3 protein. Among roughly 500,000 distinct CDR3 sequences, around 10% were seen once, and the ten largest hold more than 8.5%. V gene TRBV20-1 combines with J gene TRBJ2-7, with 9 nucleotides matching TRBD2. The source of this sequence is a human donor in good health (CMV status not recorded). Some clones in this sample may be carry-over from other donors' samples. The sequenced material came from PBMCs. CDR3 protein: CSAISLAGMSYEQYF. The CDR3 coding sequence is TGCAGTGCTATATCCCTAGCGGGAATGTCCTACGAGCAGTACTTC.